This TCR beta chain was sequenced in a study of T cell responses to AZD1222 COVID-19 vaccine. The CDR3 is 16 residues long. Germline CDR1 is MDHEN and CDR2 is SYDVKM. V shed 5 bases, J shed 1 base, and the junction held 7 bases outside the gene matches. Measured with immunoSEQ multiplex PCR; TCRdb has only the in-frame clones, and not every one. The sample lists about 130,000 clones, about nine tenths occurring once. This TCR was sampled from an adult in good health. This chain uses TRBV28 with TRBJ1-5, with TRBD1 matching over 8 bases. This sample comprised peripheral blood, obtained on day 0 of AZD1222 vaccination. The CDR3 DNA follows: TGTGCCAGCAGTGTCAGGGGGCTAGGGAGCAATCAGCCCCAGCATTTT. The encoded protein is CASSVRGLGSNQPQHF. Full variable domain (missing parts from reference TRBV28 and TRBJ1-5): DVKVTQSSRYLVKRTGEKVFLECVQDMDHENMFWYRQDPGLGLRLIYFSYDVKMKEKGDIPEGYSVSREKKERFSLILESASTNQTSMYLCASSVRGLGSNQPQHFGDGTRLSIL.